The 2 T cell receptor beta chains below were found in one sample sequenced in a study of shared T cell receptors in the human thymus. Profiled with immunoSEQ multiplex PCR; TCRdb holds only in-frame clones, not every one. The repertoire consists of 500,000 to 850,000 clones, with about 87% occurring once and the leading ten covering roughly 0.0086%. These data also formed part of another study, on human thymus T cells.

Sequenced material: thymocytes. All receptors derive from a boy younger than two with a congenital heart defect.

The rearrangement uses TRBV5-5 and TRBJ1-6, with TRBD1 matching 12 bases. The CDR3 spans 15 residues. Per germline, CDR1 SGHKS and CDR2 YYEKEE (reference sequence). Trimming took 1 base from V and 10 from J; bases not matched to a gene: 3. The CDR3 DNA reads TGTGCCAGCAGCTTGTGGGACAGGGGGCGATCACCCCTCCACTTT. It translates to CASSLWDRGRSPLHF.

This sequence joins TRBV6-7 and TRBJ1-5; 9 positions agree with TRBD1. TRBV6-7 is flagged as an ORF with uncertain function. V lost 2 bases and J lost 5; bases outside the gene matches: 7. This CDR3 is 16 amino acids long. CDR3: CASSYRGQGRDQPQHF. CDR3 coding DNA: TGTGCCAGCAGTTACCGCGGACAGGGGAGGGATCAGCCCCAGCATTTT.